This T cell receptor beta chain was found in a study of blood T cell repertoires in COVID-19. The V gene end was trimmed by 5 bases and the J gene end by 1 base; junction bases not matched to a gene: 9. The CDR3 covers 16 residues. The germline V gene has CDR1 SGHTA and CDR2 FQGNSA. Using immunoSEQ multiplex PCR, the repertoire was profiled, and TCRdb retains in-frame clones only, with some absent. The data contain 68,000 or so clones, more than 75% of them singletons. This clonotype was obtained from a middle-aged man with active COVID-19. Sequencing input: peripheral blood. This rearrangement joins TRBV7-2 to TRBJ2-5; 8 nucleotides align to TRBD1. The CDR3 nucleotides read TGTGCCAGCAGCACTCAGGGGGCCCAGACCCAAGAGACCCAGTACTTC. Translating gives CASSTQGAQTQETQYF.